One sample yielded the 27 T cell receptor delta chains listed below, sequenced in a study of gamma-delta chains in newborns, infants, children. TCRdb called clones from the reads again using CATT. The repertoire consists of 10,000 to 13,000 delta-chain clones, with 8.5% to 9.5% occurring once and the leading ten covering under 10%. Sequenced material: blood. The receptor set was obtained from a child who was a newborn, infant or young child, either healthy, febrile or measles-vaccinated (not recorded which).

V is TRAV29/DV5 and J is TRDJ1; D possibly corresponds to TRDD3 (5 bases). Germline lookup yields CDR1 NSMFDY and CDR2 ISSIKDK. Between the trimmed V and J ends, which lost 1 base and 0 bases, there was a span of 22 bases. The CDR3 length is 18 residues. The CDR3 bases are TGTGCAGCAAGCCGTTTCAGGATCGGGGGCCAGTACACCGATAAACTCATCTTT. Residues: CAASRFRIGGQYTDKLIF.

This chain uses TRDV1 with TRDJ1, with D hard to call. Germline assignment: CDR1 TSWWSYY and CDR2 QGS. V lost 2 bases to trimming and J lost 3 bases, with 19 bases between them. The CDR3 is 17 amino acids. Here the CDR3 reads CALGEEGPASRADKLIF. CDR3 coding DNA: TGTGCTCTTGGGGAAGAGGGTCCTGCCTCACGCGCCGATAAACTCATCTTT.

Remarks on this clone: The sample carries other DNA sequences with the same CDR3. The chain is built from TRDV2 and TRDJ3; TRDD3 matches at 8 bases. With V trimmed by 0 bases and J by 0 bases, 9 bases remained unmatched. Per the germline V gene, CDR1 is GEAIGNYY and CDR2 is EKD. CDR3 length equals 20 residues. The CDR3 DNA is TGTGCCTGTGACACCGGGAACTGGGGGCCGAGCTCCTGGGACACCCGACAGATGTTTTTC. Translated: CACDTGNWGPSSWDTRQMFF.

By proportion, this clone is medium-sized. The chain links TRDV2 to TRDJ2, with 8 bases fitting TRDD3. V was pared by 0 bases and J by 6 bases, with 11 bases of the junction left unmatched. This CDR3 is 17 amino acids long. Germline loops: CDR1 GEAIGNYY, CDR2 EKD. The CDR3 spells CACDTLMGDSSAAQLFF. DNA for the CDR3: TGTGCCTGTGACACCTTAATGGGGGATTCATCGGCAGCACAACTCTTCTTT.

This clone was counted only a few times. The rearrangement uses TRDV2 and TRDJ1; TRDD3 might be the D (5 bases). Germline CDR1 is GEAIGNYY and CDR2 is EKD. The CDR3 spans 15 residues. V lost 0 bases to trimming and J lost 0 bases, with 10 bases between them. DNA of the CDR3: TGTGCCTGTGACACCGTCGGGGGCCACACCGATAAACTCATCTTT. It yields the protein CACDTVGGHTDKLIF.

This clone was found a few times. As DNA, the CDR3 is TGTGCTCTTGGGGACCTACGGTCTGCGTACTGGGGGATACGAAGGGCCGATAAACTCATCTTT. Its translation: CALGDLRSAYWGIRRADKLIF. This rearrangement joins TRDV1 to TRDJ1; 13 bases are a match to TRDD3. The V segment lost 3 bases and the J segment 3 bases; nucleotides outside the gene matches: 19. From germline, CDR1 is TSWWSYY and CDR2 QGS. The CDR3 consists of 21 residues.

This clone showed up just a few times. Other nucleotide sequences from this sample produce the same CDR3. The V call is TRDV2, the J call TRDJ3, with 11 bases aligning to TRDD3. J gave up 0 bases and V 0 bases, and 6 bases lay outside the gene matches. The CDR3 runs 20 residues. Germline V lookup: CDR1 GEAIGNYY, CDR2 EKD. CDR3 amino acids: CACDTVLGDKSSWDTRQMFF. The CDR3 nucleotides read TGTGCCTGTGACACCGTACTGGGGGATAAAAGCTCCTGGGACACCCGACAGATGTTTTTC.

Only a few counts were recorded for this clone. Written as DNA, the CDR3 is TGTGCCTGTGACACCGTAAACCGACTGGGGGATAAAACCTGGGACACCCGACAGATGTTTTTC. It translates to CACDTVNRLGDKTWDTRQMFF. V is TRDV2 and J is TRDJ3; TRDD3 agrees at 11 bases. CDR3 length: 21 residues. Unmatched junction bases numbered 11, after V lost 0 bases and J lost 2 bases. Germline CDR1 GEAIGNYY, CDR2 EKD.

The J gene is TRDJ3, the V gene TRDV2; 11 bases fit TRDD3. The CDR3 is 20 amino acids. Germline V gives CDR1 GEAIGNYY, CDR2 EKD. Unmatched junction bases numbered 9, after V lost 3 bases and J lost 0 bases. The CDR3 loop is CACDSGTGGYASWDTRQMFF. The CDR3 DNA is TGTGCCTGTGACTCCGGTACTGGGGGATATGCCTCCTGGGACACCCGACAGATGTTTTTC.

This clone was counted between two and nine times. This likely stems from a read error, as it lies one base from a far larger clone. Other DNA sequences from this sample encode an identical CDR3 as well. The CDR3 nucleotides are TGTGCCTGTGACACCTTACTGGGGGATACGCGATCGGGGCGCCACACCGATAAACTCATCTTT. This gives the protein CACDTLLGDTRSGRHTDKLIF. The chain is built from TRDV2 and TRDJ1; 13 bases align to TRDD3. The ends lost 0 bases at V and 0 bases at J; junction bases unmatched: 15. The CDR3 covers 21 residues. Germline CDR1 GEAIGNYY, CDR2 EKD.

About this clone itself: Given a far larger clone just one base away, this is likely a sequencing read error. Additional DNA sequences in this sample encode the identical CDR3. The J gene is TRDJ1, the V gene TRDV2, with 13 bases lining up with TRDD3. The CDR3 contains 21 residues. CDR1 and CDR2 from the germline V gene are GEAIGNYY and EKD. As DNA, the CDR3 is TGTGCCTGTGACACCTTACTGGGGGATACGCGATCGGGGCGTCACACCGATAAACTCATCTTC. Translated, it gives CACDTLLGDTRSGRHTDKLIF.

By share, this clone ranks as medium-sized (0.01 to 0.1%). V gene TRDV2 combines with J gene TRDJ1, with TRDD3 matching over 7 bases. The CDR3 spans 13 residues. The germline CDR1 and CDR2 sequences are GEAIGNYY and EKD. Trimming took 3 bases from V and 5 from J; bases not matched to a gene: 5. This CDR3 reads CACDAVLGDKLIF. The CDR3 coding sequence is TGTGCCTGTGACGCCGTACTGGGGGATAAACTCATCTTT.

This rearrangement joins TRDV2 to TRDJ1, with D uncertain. The CDR3 consists of 15 residues. Germline-derived CDR1 and CDR2 are GEAIGNYY and EKD. V lost 1 base, J lost 2 bases, and 13 bases lay in between. The CDR3 is CACDTAERQTDKLIF. CDR3 bases: TGTGCCTGTGACACGGCCGAGAGGCAGACCGATAAACTCATCTTT.

This clone is deemed medium-sized. The chain recombines TRDV2 with TRDJ1, with 12 nucleotides matching TRDD3. This CDR3 spans 18 amino acids. The V gene end was trimmed by 4 bases and the J gene end by 0 bases; junction bases not matched to a gene: 11. CDR1 is GEAIGNYY, CDR2 EKD, per germline. The CDR3 protein is CACDPLGDTPPYTDKLIF. The DNA of the CDR3 is TGTGCCTGTGATCCACTGGGGGATACTCCTCCTTACACCGATAAACTCATCTTT.

This clone was seen a single time. Possible read error: a much larger clone is one base away. The chain employs TRDV2 and TRDJ1; no reliable D call. V shed 3 bases and J shed 0 bases, with 16 bases lying between them. The CDR3 totals 16 residues. CDR1 and CDR2 from the germline V gene are GEAIGNYY and EKD. CDR3 loop: CACDPVSRTDTDKLIF. CDR3 coding DNA: TGTGCCTGTGACCCAGTTAGCCGGACGGACACCGATAAACTCATCTTT.

V and J are TRAV29/DV5 and TRDJ1, with 12 bases that match TRDD3. With V trimmed by 2 bases and J by 2 bases, 25 bases remained unmatched. The CDR3 loop spans 22 amino acids. Germline-derived CDR1 and CDR2 are NSMFDY and ISSIKDK. The DNA for the CDR3 is TGTGCAGCAAGTGGCCGATTTCCTACGCGACGCTGGGGGATACGCTTGACCGATAAACTCATCTTT. As protein: CAASGRFPTRRWGIRLTDKLIF.

In this sample, this clone turned up a few times. The chain uses TRDV2 and TRDJ3; tentative D call: TRDD3 (5 bases). Per the germline V gene, CDR1 is GEAIGNYY and CDR2 is EKD. This CDR3 contains 16 residues. V gave up 0 bases and J gave up 9 bases, with 14 bases separating them. The CDR3 bases are TGTGCCTGTGACACCTGGGGCAAGGAGGGCACCCGACAGATGTTTTTC. Protein product: CACDTWGKEGTRQMFF.

This clone was seen a few times. The V and J genes are TRDV2 and TRDJ1; TRDD3 is a possible D gene (5 bases). The CDR3 sequence is 14 residues long. CDR1 is GEAIGNYY and CDR2 is EKD in the germline V gene. With 0 bases removed from V and 2 bases from J, the gap between germline ends came to 9 bases. CDR3 nucleotides: TGTGCCTGTGACACCGCTGGGTTGACCGATAAACTCATCTTT. The encoded protein is CACDTAGLTDKLIF.

The table lists this clone with a few counts. V is TRDV2 and J is TRDJ3; 8 bases are a match to TRDD3. The J segment lost 2 bases and the V segment lost 3 bases, leaving 2 bases of the junction unmatched. The CDR3 has 16 amino acids. CDR1 and CDR2 (germline): GEAIGNYY, EKD. In DNA form, the CDR3 reads TGTGCCTGTGACGTACTGGGGGCCTGGGACACCCGACAGATGTTTTTC. Translation: CACDVLGAWDTRQMFF.

This clone was found a few times. V gene TRDV2 combines with J gene TRDJ1; the match to TRDD3 covers 12 bases. Trimming took 3 bases from V and 3 from J; bases not matched to a gene: 16. Per germline, CDR1 GEAIGNYY and CDR2 EKD. This CDR3 comprises 19 residues. CDR3 coding DNA: TGTGCCTGTGACCCCCTGGGAGCTGGGGGATACGCGTGGGCCGATAAACTCATCTTT. Its protein is CACDPLGAGGYAWADKLIF.

The rearrangement uses TRDV3 and TRDJ1, with 12 bases aligning to TRDD3. V dropped 3 bases and J dropped 0; count of bases not matched to a gene: 23. The V gene's germline CDR1 is TVYSNPD and CDR2 GDNSRS (reference sequence). This CDR3 is 21 amino acids long. CDR3 residues: CAFNPPATGGYWTEYTDKLIF. The CDR3 nucleotides are TGTGCCTTCAACCCTCCCGCTACTGGGGGATACTGGACCGAGTACACCGATAAACTCATCTTT.

Sample share makes this clone medium-sized. V is TRDV2 and J is TRDJ1; D not certain. CDR3 length: 15 amino acids. The germline V gene has CDR1 GEAIGNYY and CDR2 EKD. The V and J ends lost 0 bases and 3 bases respectively, with 13 bases between them. DNA for the CDR3: TGTGCCTGTGACACCGTCGGGGCACCGTCCGATAAACTCATCTTT. Encoded protein: CACDTVGAPSDKLIF.

The chain employs TRDV2 and TRDJ3; TRDD3 matches 10 bases. Trimming removed 2 bases from V and 1 base from J; junction bases left unmatched: 1. The CDR3 contains 17 residues. CDR1 is GEAIGNYY, CDR2 EKD, per germline. The CDR3 spells CACDNWGISWDTRQMFF. In nucleotides, the CDR3 is TGTGCCTGTGACAACTGGGGGATTTCCTGGGACACCCGACAGATGTTTTTC.

This clone turned up a few times. A junction boundary mismatches the germline segment, possibly from a read error. The chain couples TRDV1 to TRDJ1, with 7 bases aligning to TRDD3. The CDR3 is 18 residues long. Per germline, CDR1 TSWWSYY and CDR2 QGS. This chain's CDR3 is CALGELDSSWGATDRLIF. In nucleotides, the CDR3 is TGTGCTCTTGGGGAACTCGACTCCTCCTGGGGGGCTACCGATAGACTCATCTTT.

The chain recombines TRDV2 with TRDJ3; the D gene is possibly TRDD3 (6 bases). The CDR3 runs to 21 residues. Trimming took off 0 bases at V and 1 base at J, with 21 bases between the two ends. CDR1 is GEAIGNYY, CDR2 EKD, per germline. CDR3: CACDTGFAGDPPSWDTRQMFF. DNA of the CDR3: TGTGCCTGTGACACCGGATTCGCTGGGGATCCGCCTTCCTGGGACACCCGACAGATGTTTTTC.

The chain is built from TRDV2 and TRDJ3; 9 nucleotides match TRDD3. Trimming cost V 0 bases and J 0 bases; bases outside gene matches: 8. From germline, CDR1 is GEAIGNYY and CDR2 EKD. The CDR3 loop spans 20 amino acids. The CDR3 DNA reads as TGTGCCTGTGACACCGCGGGAGGGGATACGAGCTCCTGGGACACCCGACAGATGTTTTTC. It codes for CACDTAGGDTSSWDTRQMFF.

The sample holds a few counts of this clone. This may arise from a read error, as a much more abundant clone is one base away. In the same sample, other DNA sequences code for this CDR3. Here the CDR3 reads CACDTVLGDTRVNYTDKLIF. The CDR3, as DNA: TGTGCCTGTGACACCGTACTGGGGGATACCAGGGTGAATTACACCGATAAACTCATCTTT. This sequence joins TRDV2 and TRDJ1; 12 positions match TRDD3. From germline, CDR1 is GEAIGNYY and CDR2 EKD. V lost 0 bases, J lost 0 bases, and 13 bases stayed unmatched. This CDR3 spans 20 amino acids.